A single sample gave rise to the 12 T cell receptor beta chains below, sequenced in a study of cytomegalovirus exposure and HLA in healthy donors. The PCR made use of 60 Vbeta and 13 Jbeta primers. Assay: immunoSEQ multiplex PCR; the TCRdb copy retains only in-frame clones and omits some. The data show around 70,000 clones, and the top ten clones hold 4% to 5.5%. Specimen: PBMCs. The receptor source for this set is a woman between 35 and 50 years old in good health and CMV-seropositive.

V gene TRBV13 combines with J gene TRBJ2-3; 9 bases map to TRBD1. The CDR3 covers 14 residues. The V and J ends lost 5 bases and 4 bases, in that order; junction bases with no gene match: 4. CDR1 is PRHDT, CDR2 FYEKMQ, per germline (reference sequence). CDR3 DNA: TGTGCCAGCAGCCGACAGGGGGGTGCAGATACGCAGTATTTT. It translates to CASSRQGGADTQYF.

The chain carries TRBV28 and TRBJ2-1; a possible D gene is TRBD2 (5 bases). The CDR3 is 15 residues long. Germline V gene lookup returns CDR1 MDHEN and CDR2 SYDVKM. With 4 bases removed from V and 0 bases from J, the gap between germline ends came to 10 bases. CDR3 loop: CASSSGESSYNEQFF. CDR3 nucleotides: TGTGCCAGCAGTTCCGGGGAAAGCTCCTACAATGAGCAGTTCTTC.

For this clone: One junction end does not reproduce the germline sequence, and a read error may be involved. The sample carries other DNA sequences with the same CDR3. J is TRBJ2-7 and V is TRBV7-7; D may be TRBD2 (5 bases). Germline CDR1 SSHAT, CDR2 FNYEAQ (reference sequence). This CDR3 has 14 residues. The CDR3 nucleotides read TGCGCCAGCAGCATTACTGACGGGGCCTACGAGCAGTACTTC. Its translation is CASSITDGAYEQYF.

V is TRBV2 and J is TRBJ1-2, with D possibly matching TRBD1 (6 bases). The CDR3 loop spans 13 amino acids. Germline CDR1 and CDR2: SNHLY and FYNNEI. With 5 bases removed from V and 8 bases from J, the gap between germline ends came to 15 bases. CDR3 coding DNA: TGTGCCAGCAGTAGGACAGTCCCGGGGGGCTACACCTTC. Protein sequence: CASSRTVPGGYTF.

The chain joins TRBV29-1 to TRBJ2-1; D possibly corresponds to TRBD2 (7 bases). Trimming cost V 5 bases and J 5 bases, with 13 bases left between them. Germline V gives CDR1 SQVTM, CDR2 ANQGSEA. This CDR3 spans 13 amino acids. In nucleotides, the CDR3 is TGCAGCGTTCGGAGGGGGGGGAACAATGAGCAGTTCTTC. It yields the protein CSVRRGGNNEQFF.

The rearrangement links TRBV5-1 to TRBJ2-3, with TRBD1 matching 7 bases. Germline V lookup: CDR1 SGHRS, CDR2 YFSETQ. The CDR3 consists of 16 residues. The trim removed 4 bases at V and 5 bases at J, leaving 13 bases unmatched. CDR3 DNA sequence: TGCGCCAGCAGCCCAGGGGGAACGGGTGAGAAAGATACGCAGTATTTT. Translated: CASSPGGTGEKDTQYF.

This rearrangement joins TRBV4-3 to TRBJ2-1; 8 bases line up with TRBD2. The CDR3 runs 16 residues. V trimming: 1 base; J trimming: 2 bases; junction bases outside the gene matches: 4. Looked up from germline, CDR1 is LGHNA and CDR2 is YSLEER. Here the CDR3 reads CASSQGTGGAYNEQFF. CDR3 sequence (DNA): TGCGCCAGCAGCCAAGGTACCGGGGGGGCCTACAATGAGCAGTTCTTC.

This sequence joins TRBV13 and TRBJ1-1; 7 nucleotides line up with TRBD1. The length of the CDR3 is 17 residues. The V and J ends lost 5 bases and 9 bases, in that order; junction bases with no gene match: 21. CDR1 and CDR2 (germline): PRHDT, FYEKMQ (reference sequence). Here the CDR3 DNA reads TGTGCCAGCAGCCATAGGCAGGACAGGTGGGGGGACAGTAAAGCTTTCTTT. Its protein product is CASSHRQDRWGDSKAFF.

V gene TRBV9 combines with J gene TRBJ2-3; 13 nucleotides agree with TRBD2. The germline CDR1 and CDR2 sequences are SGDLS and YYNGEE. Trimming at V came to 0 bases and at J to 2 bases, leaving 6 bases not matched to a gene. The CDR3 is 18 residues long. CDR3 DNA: TGTGCCAGCAGCGTAGGGGATGGGACTAGCGGGGCCACAGATACGCAGTATTTT. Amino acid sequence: CASSVGDGTSGATDTQYF.

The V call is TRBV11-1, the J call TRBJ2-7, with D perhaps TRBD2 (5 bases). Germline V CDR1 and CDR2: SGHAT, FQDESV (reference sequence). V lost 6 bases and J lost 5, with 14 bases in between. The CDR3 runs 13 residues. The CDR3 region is CASSLGLDHEQYF. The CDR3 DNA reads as TGTGCCAGCAGTCTAGGACTGGACCACGAGCAGTACTTC.

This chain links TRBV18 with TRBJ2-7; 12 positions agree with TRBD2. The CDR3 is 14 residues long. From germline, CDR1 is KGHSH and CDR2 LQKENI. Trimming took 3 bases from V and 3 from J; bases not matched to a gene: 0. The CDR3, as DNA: TGTGCCAGCTCACCGACTAGCGGGAGCTACGAGCAGTACTTC. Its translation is CASSPTSGSYEQYF.

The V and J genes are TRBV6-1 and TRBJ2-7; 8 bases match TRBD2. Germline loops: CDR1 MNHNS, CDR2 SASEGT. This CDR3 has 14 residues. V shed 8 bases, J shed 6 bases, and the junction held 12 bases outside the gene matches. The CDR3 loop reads CASDPFREGTEQYF. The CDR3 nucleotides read TGTGCCAGCGATCCGTTCCGGGAGGGCACCGAGCAGTACTTC.